This T cell receptor beta chain was sequenced during a study of CDR3 diversity in severe acne. One entry per CDR3 protein, called by TCRdb with MiXCR from the PCR reads. The table lists around 85,000 distinct CDR3 sequences, 45% to 50% of them singletons, with around a tenth in the top ten. The ends lost 6 bases at V and 1 base at J; junction bases unmatched: 6. The CDR3 loop spans 15 amino acids. Germline CDR1 SNHLY, CDR2 FYNNEI. Sequenced material: blood. V is TRBV2 and J is TRBJ1-1; the match to TRBD1 covers 9 bases. The clonotype was recovered from a male donor with severe acne vulgaris. The chain's CDR3 is CASRPGTGQNTEAFF. The CDR3 region has the DNA TGTGCCAGCAGACCCGGGACAGGGCAGAACACTGAAGCTTTCTTT.